This paragraph reports one TCR beta chain. Its target is unknown. With molecular barcodes, quantitative 5'-RACE was used to make the TCR beta libraries. TCRdb reprocessed the 5' RACE reads with MiXCR, giving one entry per CDR3 protein. The profile shows about 90,000 distinct CDR3 sequences, about 8.1% of them singletons. These data are taken from a study of CD8 T cells in ankylosing spondylitis. The CDR3 spans 16 residues. V lost 4 bases and J lost 0, with 14 bases in between. In germline, CDR1 is SNHLY, CDR2 FYNNEI. Whole-study results and caveats: A subset of motif variants has previously been described in the synovial fluid and blood of reactive arthritis. Significant enrichment of disease-linked clones was reported in matched ankylosing spondylitis synovial fluid. Blood from ankylosing spondylitis patients appeared to carry a characteristic roughly eight-variant TCR beta motif.

The sample comprised blood, either unsorted or a sorted T cell fraction (not recorded which). The rearrangement links TRBV2 to TRBJ2-3, with D possibly matching TRBD1 (5 bases). This receptor was identified in a male donor with ankylosing spondylitis. The DNA for the CDR3 is TGTGCCAGCAGTGGGGGCAGATTTGCTAGCACAGATACGCAGTATTTT. The encoded protein is CASSGGRFASTDTQYF.